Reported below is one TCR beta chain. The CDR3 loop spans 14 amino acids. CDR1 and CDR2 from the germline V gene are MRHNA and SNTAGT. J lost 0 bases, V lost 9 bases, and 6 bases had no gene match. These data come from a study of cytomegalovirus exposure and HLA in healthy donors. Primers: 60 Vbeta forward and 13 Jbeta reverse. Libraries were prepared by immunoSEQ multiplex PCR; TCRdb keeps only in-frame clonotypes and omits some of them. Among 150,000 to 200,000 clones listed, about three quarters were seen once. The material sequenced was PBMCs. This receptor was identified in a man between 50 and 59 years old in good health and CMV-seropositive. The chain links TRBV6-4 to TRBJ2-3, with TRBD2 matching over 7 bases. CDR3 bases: TGTGCCAGTAAGACTAGCTTTAGCACAGATACGCAGTATTTT. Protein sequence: CASKTSFSTDTQYF.